This entry is about one T cell receptor beta chain. Its specificity is unknown. The entry originates in a study of cytomegalovirus exposure and HLA in healthy donors. Points from the study as a whole: Most observed TCR sequences were rare, whereas some public TCRs were detected in many donors. As was reported, the classifier diagnosed cytomegalovirus status with high specificity and sensitivity.

These donors were members of the approximately 120-subject validation cohort, a group separate from the roughly 670-subject first cohort. V was cut by 8 bases and J by 1 base, with 9 bases left in between. Germline V lookup: CDR1 SGHRS, CDR2 YFSETQ. The length of the CDR3 is 12 residues. Sequencing was performed with immunoSEQ multiplex PCR; in TCRdb, only in-frame clones are kept and a portion is missing. The profile shows about 70,000 clones, approximately 95% of them singletons. The receptor was derived from a man in his late teens or twenties in good health and CMV-seropositive. Source material: PBMCs. The V and J genes are TRBV5-1 and TRBJ2-5; D is possibly TRBD1 (5 bases). This CDR3 is CASSDSQETQYF. As DNA, the CDR3 is TGCGCCAGTTCAGACAGCCAAGAGACCCAGTACTTC. Full variable domain (outside the CDR3, taken from reference TRBV5-1 and TRBJ2-5): KAGVTQTPRYLIKTRGQQVTLSCSPISGHRSVSWYQQTPGQGLQFLFEYFSETQRNKGNFPGRFSGRQFSNSRSEMNVSTLELGDSALYLCASSDSQETQYFGPGTRLLVL.